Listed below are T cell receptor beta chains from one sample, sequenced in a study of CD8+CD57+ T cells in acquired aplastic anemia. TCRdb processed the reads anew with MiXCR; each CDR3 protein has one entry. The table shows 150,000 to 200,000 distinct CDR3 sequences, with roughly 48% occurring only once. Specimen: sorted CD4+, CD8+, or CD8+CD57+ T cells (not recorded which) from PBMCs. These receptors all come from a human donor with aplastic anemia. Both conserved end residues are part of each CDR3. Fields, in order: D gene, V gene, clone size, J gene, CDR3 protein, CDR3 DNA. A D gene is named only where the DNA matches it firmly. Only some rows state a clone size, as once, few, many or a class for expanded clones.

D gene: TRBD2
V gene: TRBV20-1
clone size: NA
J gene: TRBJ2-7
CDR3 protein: CSAIGTSAFYEQYF
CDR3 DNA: TGCAGTGCTATCGGGACTAGCGCGTTCTACGAGCAGTACTTC

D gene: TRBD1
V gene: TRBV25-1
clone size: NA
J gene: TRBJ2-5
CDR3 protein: CASSGGQGMETQYF
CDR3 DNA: TGTGCCAGCAGTGGGGGACAGGGGATGGAGACCCAGTACTTC

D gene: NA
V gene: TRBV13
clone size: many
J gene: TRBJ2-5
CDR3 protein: CASSLEGIETQYF
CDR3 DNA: TGTGCCAGCAGCTTGGAGGGAATCGAGACCCAGTACTTC

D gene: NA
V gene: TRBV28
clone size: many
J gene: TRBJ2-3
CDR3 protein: CASRSPDTQYF
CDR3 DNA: TGTGCCAGCAGATCACCAGATACGCAGTATTTT

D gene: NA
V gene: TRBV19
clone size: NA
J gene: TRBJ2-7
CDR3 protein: CASSIEGGNHEQYF
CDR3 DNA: TGTGCCAGTAGTATAGAGGGGGGTAACCACGAGCAGTACTTC

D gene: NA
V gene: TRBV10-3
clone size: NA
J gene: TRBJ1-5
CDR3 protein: CAISERRLMDSQPQHF
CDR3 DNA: TGTGCCATCAGTGAGCGGAGACTTATGGATAGCCAGCCCCAGCATTTT

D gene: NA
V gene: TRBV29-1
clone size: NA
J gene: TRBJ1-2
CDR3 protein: CSAGRDGNGYTF
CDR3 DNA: TGCAGCGCCGGCAGGGACGGGAATGGCTACACCTTC

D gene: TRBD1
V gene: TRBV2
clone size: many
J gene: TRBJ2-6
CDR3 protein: CASSEEGQGLSGANVLTF
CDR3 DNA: TGTGCCAGCAGTGAAGAAGGACAGGGCCTCTCTGGGGCCAACGTCCTGACTTTC

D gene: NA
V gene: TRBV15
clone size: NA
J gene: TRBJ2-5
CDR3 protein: CATSSLETQYF
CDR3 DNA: TGTGCCACCAGCAGCTTAGAGACCCAGTACTTC

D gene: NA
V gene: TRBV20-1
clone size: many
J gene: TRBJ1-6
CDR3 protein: CSASRDDNSPLHF
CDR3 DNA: TGCAGTGCGTCAAGGGATGATAATTCACCCCTCCACTTT

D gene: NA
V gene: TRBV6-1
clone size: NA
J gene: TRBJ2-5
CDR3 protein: CASSEGYRGQETQYF
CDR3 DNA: TGTGCCAGCAGTGAAGGCTACCGGGGCCAAGAGACCCAGTACTTC

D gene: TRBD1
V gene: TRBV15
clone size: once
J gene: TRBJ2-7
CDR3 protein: CATSWDRNLYEQYF
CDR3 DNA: TGTGCCACCAGCTGGGACAGGAATCTCTACGAGCAGTACTTC

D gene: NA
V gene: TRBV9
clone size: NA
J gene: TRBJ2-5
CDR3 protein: CASNVALGQETQYF
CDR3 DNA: TGTGCCAGCAACGTGGCCCTCGGCCAAGAGACCCAGTACTTC

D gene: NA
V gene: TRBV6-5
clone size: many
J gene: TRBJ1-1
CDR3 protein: CASSPSAVDSLNTEAFF
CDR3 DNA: TGTGCCAGCAGTCCCTCGGCCGTAGACTCTTTGAACACTGAAGCTTTCTTT

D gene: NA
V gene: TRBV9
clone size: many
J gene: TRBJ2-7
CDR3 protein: CASSVRATTSYEQYF
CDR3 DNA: TGTGCCAGCAGCGTAAGGGCCACGACGTCCTACGAGCAGTACTTC

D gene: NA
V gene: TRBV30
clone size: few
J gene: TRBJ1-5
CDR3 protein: CAWSPKGNQPQHF
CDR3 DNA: TGTGCCTGGAGCCCCAAGGGCAATCAGCCCCAGCATTTT

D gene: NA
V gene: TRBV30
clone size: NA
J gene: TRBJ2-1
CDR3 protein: CAWSFSGEYNEQFF
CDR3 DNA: TGTGCCTGGAGTTTCTCGGGAGAATACAATGAGCAGTTCTTC

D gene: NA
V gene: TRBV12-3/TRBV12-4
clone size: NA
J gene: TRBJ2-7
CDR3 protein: CASRRETYEQYF
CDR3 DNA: TGTGCCAGCAGAAGGGAGACCTACGAGCAGTACTTC

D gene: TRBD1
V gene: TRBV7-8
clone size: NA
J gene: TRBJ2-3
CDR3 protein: CASSLRGHYSTDTQYF
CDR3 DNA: TGTGCCAGCAGCTTAAGGGGGCACTATAGCACAGATACGCAGTATTTT

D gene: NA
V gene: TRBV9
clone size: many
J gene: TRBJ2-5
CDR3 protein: CASSTDSLETQYF
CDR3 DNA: TGTGCCAGCAGCACAGACTCGCTAGAGACCCAGTACTTC

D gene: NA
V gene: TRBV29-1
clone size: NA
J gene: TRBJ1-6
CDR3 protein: CSVRDEDSSPLHF
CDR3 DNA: TGCAGCGTTCGGGACGAGGATAGTTCACCCCTCCACTTT

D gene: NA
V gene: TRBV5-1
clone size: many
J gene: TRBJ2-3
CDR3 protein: CASSQRDGVTDTQYF
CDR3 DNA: TGCGCCAGCAGCCAACGGGACGGCGTTACAGATACGCAGTATTTT

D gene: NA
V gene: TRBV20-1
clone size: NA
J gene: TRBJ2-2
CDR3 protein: CGAPRPYPNTGELFF
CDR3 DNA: TGCGGTGCCCCCAGACCGTATCCGAACACCGGGGAGCTGTTTTTT

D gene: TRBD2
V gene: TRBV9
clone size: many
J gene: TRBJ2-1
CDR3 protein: CASSVTSGTYNEQFF
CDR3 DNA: TGTGCCAGCAGCGTAACTAGCGGGACTTACAATGAGCAGTTCTTC

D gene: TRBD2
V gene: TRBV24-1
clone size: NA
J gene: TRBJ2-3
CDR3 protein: CATSDAGRGPDTQYF
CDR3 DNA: TGTGCCACCAGTGATGCTGGGAGGGGACCCGATACGCAGTATTTT

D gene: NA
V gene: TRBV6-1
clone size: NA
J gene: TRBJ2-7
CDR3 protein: CASSATRSGLEQYF
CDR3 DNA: TGTGCCAGCAGTGCCACTAGGTCTGGGCTCGAGCAGTACTTC

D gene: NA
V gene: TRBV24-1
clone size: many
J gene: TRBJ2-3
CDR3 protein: CATSDVYPSTDTQYF
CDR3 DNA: TGTGCCACCAGTGACGTCTATCCTAGCACAGATACGCAGTATTTT